The 2 T cell receptor beta chains reported below all come from one sample, sequenced in a study of vaccination and CD4 T cells after COVID-19. From the PCR reads, TCRdb called clonotypes with MiXCR, one entry per CDR3 protein. The data contain tens of thousands of distinct CDR3 sequences, 49% of them singletons. The sample's time point: late sampling 161 to 241 days after vaccination in a few convalescent patients. The material was CD4+ T cells from blood, obtained about 7 months after SARS-CoV-2 vaccination. These receptors originate from a human donor who had recovered from COVID-19.

This clonotype is a singleton in its sample. The V gene is TRBV5-6, the J gene TRBJ2-1, with D unresolved. CDR1 is SGHDT and CDR2 is YYEEEE in the germline V gene. The CDR3 runs 12 residues. The germline V and J ends were trimmed by 4 bases and 7 bases, with 9 bases remaining between them. CDR3 region: CASSLRINEQFF. CDR3 DNA sequence: TGTGCCAGCAGCCTCCGGATAAATGAGCAGTTCTTC.

This clonotype is termed medium-sized. V and J are TRBV6-2 or TRBV6-3 and TRBJ2-5; TRBD2 might be the D (5 bases). This CDR3 has 14 residues. Germline values: CDR1 MNHEY, CDR2 SVGEGT. V was shortened by 6 bases and J by 5 bases, with 16 bases between the two germline ends. Here the CDR3 DNA reads TGTGCCAGCAGCCGTGCACCGGAGGTGGAGACCCAGTACTTC. Translating it yields CASSRAPEVETQYF.